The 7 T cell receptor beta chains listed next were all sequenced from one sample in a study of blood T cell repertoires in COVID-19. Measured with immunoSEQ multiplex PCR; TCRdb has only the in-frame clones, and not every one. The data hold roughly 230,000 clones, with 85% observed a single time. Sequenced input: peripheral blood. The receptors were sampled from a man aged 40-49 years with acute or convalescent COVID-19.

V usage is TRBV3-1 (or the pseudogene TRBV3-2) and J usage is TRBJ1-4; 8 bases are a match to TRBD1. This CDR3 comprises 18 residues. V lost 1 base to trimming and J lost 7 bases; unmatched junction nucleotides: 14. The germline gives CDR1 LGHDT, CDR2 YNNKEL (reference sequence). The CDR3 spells CASSQGDRGRRSGEKLFF. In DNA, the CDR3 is TGTGCCAGCAGCCAAGGCGACAGGGGACGACGTTCAGGTGAAAAACTGTTTTTT.

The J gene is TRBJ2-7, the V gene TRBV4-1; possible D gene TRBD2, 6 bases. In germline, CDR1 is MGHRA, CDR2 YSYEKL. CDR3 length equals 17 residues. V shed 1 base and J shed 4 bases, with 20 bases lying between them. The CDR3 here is CASSQATTGTGEYEQYF. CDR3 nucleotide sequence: TGCGCCAGCAGCCAAGCAACCACCGGGACGGGGGAATACGAGCAGTACTTC.

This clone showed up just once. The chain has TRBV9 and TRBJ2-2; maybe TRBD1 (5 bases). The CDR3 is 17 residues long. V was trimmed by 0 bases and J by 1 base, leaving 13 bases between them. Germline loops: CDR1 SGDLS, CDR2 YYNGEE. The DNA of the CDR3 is TGTGCCAGCAGCGTAGTATTAGACAGTGAGAACACCGGGGAGCTGTTTTTT. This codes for CASSVVLDSENTGELFF. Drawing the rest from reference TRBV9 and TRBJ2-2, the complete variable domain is DSGVTQTPKHLITATGQRVTLRCSPRSGDLSVYWYQQSLDQGLQFLIQYYNGEERAKGNILERFSAQQFPDLHSELNLSSLELGDSALYFCASSVVLDSENTGELFFGEGSRLTVL.

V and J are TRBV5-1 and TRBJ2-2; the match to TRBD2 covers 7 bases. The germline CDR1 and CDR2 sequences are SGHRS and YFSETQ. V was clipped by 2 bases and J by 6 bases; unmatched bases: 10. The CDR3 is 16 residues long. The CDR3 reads CASSFNAGRKAGELFF. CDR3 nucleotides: TGCGCCAGCAGCTTTAACGCCGGGAGGAAGGCCGGGGAGCTGTTTTTT.

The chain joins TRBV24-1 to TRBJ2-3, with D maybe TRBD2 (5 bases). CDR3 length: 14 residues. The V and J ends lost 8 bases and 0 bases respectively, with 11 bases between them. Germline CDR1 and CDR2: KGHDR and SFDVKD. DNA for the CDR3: TGTGCCACCATGGGGAGCATTAGCACAGATACGCAGTATTTT. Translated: CATMGSISTDTQYF.

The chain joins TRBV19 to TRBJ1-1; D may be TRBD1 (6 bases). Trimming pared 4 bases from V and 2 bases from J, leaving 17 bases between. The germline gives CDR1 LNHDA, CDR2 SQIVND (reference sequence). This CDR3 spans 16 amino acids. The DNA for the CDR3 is TGTGCCAGTAGTACCTCCGGGGGGGCCATTAACACTGAAGCTTTCTTT. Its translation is CASSTSGGAINTEAFF.

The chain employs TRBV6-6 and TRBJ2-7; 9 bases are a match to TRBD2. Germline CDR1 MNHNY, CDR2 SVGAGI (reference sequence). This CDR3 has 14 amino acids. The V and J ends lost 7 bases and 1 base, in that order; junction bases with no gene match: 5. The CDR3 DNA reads TGTGCCAGCAAACCGACTAGCGGATCCTACGAGCAGTACTTC. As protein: CASKPTSGSYEQYF.